This entry lists 19 T cell receptor delta chains sequenced from one sample in a study of Vδ1+ human thymocytes. The study, taken as a whole, reports: Highly polyclonal TRG and TRD repertoires with Gaussian CDR3 length distributions appeared in thymus.

For these receptors, no antigen is known. Extracted RNA was reverse transcribed into cDNA. The CDR3 regions were amplified by multiplex PCR from V-gene primers to a constant-region primer. TCRdb re-processed the multiplex PCR reads via CATT. The repertoire includes over 65,000 delta-chain clones, around 34% of them detected once, and more than 0.25% sits in the top ten. The sample was Vdelta1+ gamma-delta thymocytes from the thymus. The subset here: FACS-sorted CD3+ TCRalphabeta- TCRVdelta1+ TCRVdelta2- thymocytes. The receptors here all came from a boy under two years old who had congenital heart surgery.

The genes are TRDV1 and TRDJ1; 13 positions agree with TRDD3. Germline V gene lookup returns CDR1 TSWWSYY and CDR2 QGS. V shed 3 bases and J 3 bases; nucleotides not matched to a gene: 31. The CDR3 sequence is 25 residues long. In DNA form, the CDR3 reads TGTGCTCTTGGGGAGCTATTCGCGCCTCGATCCCCACTGGGGGATACGTTCGGGGTGGCCGATAAACTCATCTTT. It specifies CALGELFAPRSPLGDTFGVADKLIF.

This chain uses TRDV1 with TRDJ1; 12 bases line up with TRDD3. The CDR3 is made up of 20 amino acids. Germline V lookup: CDR1 TSWWSYY, CDR2 QGS. The V segment lost 6 bases and the J segment 4 bases; nucleotides outside the gene matches: 21. This chain's CDR3 is CALGVLPPLLGDTGIDKLIF. Written as DNA, the CDR3 is TGTGCTCTTGGTGTACTTCCGCCCTTACTGGGGGATACCGGGATCGATAAACTCATCTTT.

This clone was seen a handful of times. This rearrangement joins TRDV1 to TRDJ1; perhaps TRDD2 as D (6 bases). CDR3 size: 14 residues. Germline CDR1 TSWWSYY, CDR2 QGS. Trimming stripped 3 bases from V and 7 bases from J, with 15 bases between. Written as DNA, the CDR3 is TGTGCTCTTGGGGACTGCTTCCTCTCCCCTAAACTCATCTTT. Protein sequence: CALGDCFLSPKLIF.

This clone was counted only a few times. The chain combines TRDV1 with TRDJ1; TRDD3 might be the D (6 bases). Trimming removed 2 bases from V and 1 base from J, with 20 bases in between. This CDR3 spans 18 amino acids. The germline V gene encodes CDR1 TSWWSYY and CDR2 QGS. In DNA form, the CDR3 reads TGTGCTCTTGGGGAATTCTCCCCCTCTCGGATACCCACCGATAAACTCATCTTT. Protein sequence: CALGEFSPSRIPTDKLIF.

Comments on this clone: At one of its ends the junction is not consistent with the germline gene, which may arise from a read error. The V gene is TRDV1, the J gene TRDJ1; D remains unclear. The CDR3 covers 15 residues. CDR1 TSWWSYY and CDR2 QGS come from the germline V gene. The CDR3 spells CALGEHLLRTGKLIF. CDR3 DNA: TGTGCTCTTGGGGAACATTTGTTGCGTACCGGTAAACTCATCTTT.

The V gene is TRDV1, the J gene TRDJ1; 8 nucleotides match TRDD2. Germline values: CDR1 TSWWSYY, CDR2 QGS. V lost 0 bases, J lost 8 bases, and 14 bases stayed unmatched. This CDR3 contains 17 residues. CDR3 DNA: TGTGCTCTTGGGGAACTCCTTCCTAAGGTAGGACTTGAGAAACTCATCTTT. It encodes CALGELLPKVGLEKLIF.

This clone was counted only a few times. This chain links TRDV1 with TRDJ1, with 12 bases lining up with TRDD3. The CDR3 extends over 22 amino acids. Losses at the gene ends were 1 base for V and 4 bases for J; bases not matched to a gene: 22. Looked up from germline, CDR1 is TSWWSYY and CDR2 is QGS. Here the CDR3 DNA reads TGTGCTCTTGGGGAACGGAGGCCTTCCTACGTGGCTGGGGGATACGGGGTCGATAAACTCATCTTT. This gives the protein CALGERRPSYVAGGYGVDKLIF.

This chain connects TRDV1 to TRDJ1; 7 positions match TRDD3. This CDR3 spans 18 amino acids. CDR1 and CDR2 (germline): TSWWSYY, QGS. V dropped 3 bases and J dropped 2; count of bases not matched to a gene: 15. CDR3 in amino acids: CALGETISRRGDTDKLIF. In DNA form, the CDR3 reads TGTGCTCTTGGGGAGACAATTTCCCGTCGGGGGGATACCGATAAACTCATCTTT.

J is TRDJ1 and V is TRDV1; D gene unclear. Germline V lookup: CDR1 TSWWSYY, CDR2 QGS. The V end was cut by 9 bases, the J end by 0 bases, with 23 bases between. The CDR3 spans 17 residues. The CDR3 protein is CALVCPGTRVHTDKLIF. CDR3 nucleotide sequence: TGTGCTCTCGTGTGCCCAGGAACTCGGGTACACACCGATAAACTCATCTTT.

The chain employs TRDV1 and TRDJ2, with 11 bases that match TRDD3. V lost 0 bases and J lost 0; bases outside the gene matches: 24. Germline V gene data show CDR1 as TSWWSYY and CDR2 as QGS. This CDR3 region has 25 residues. The CDR3 DNA is TGTGCTCTTGGGGAACTAGTCATTGGGAGTCCTAGCTGGGGGATACCCAAAGCTTTGACAGCACAACTCTTCTTT. It encodes CALGELVIGSPSWGIPKALTAQLFF.

This clone has more than one count but fewer than ten. The V gene is TRDV1, the J gene TRDJ1; D may be TRDD2 (9 bases). V was trimmed by 3 bases and J by 1 base, leaving 24 bases between them. Germline CDR1 reads TSWWSYY; CDR2 reads QGS. CDR3 size: 19 residues. CDR3 sequence reads: CALGDLPTPYWGLTDKLIF. The CDR3 coding sequence is TGTGCTCTTGGGGACCTTCCTACCCCCTACTGGGGGCTCACCGATAAACTCATCTTT.

The chain carries TRDV1 and TRDJ1, with D hard to call. Deletions cut 1 base from V and 0 bases from J, with 12 bases between. The CDR3 has 16 amino acids. Germline V gene lookup returns CDR1 TSWWSYY and CDR2 QGS. The CDR3: CALGEPIVRNTDKLIF. The CDR3 DNA is TGTGCTCTTGGGGAACCCATCGTGCGTAACACCGATAAACTCATCTTT.

The chain has TRDV2 and TRDJ1; tentative D call: TRDD2 (5 bases). Germline CDR1 GEAIGNYY, CDR2 EKD. V shed 4 bases and J shed 0 bases, with 17 bases lying between them. The CDR3 spans 16 residues. The CDR3 loop reads CACENLNLLYTDKLIF. Written as DNA, the CDR3 is TGTGCCTGTGAAAATCTCAACCTACTGTACACCGATAAACTCATCTTT.

As regards this clone: A junction boundary mismatches the germline segment, possibly from a read error. The chain has TRDV1 and TRDJ1, with TRDD3 matching 7 bases. This CDR3 comprises 21 residues. Germline lookup yields CDR1 TSWWSYY and CDR2 QGS. The CDR3 spells CALGVEGPTDWGRRYTDKLIF. For the CDR3, the DNA is TGTGCCCTTGGGGTCGAGGGACCTACGGACTGGGGTCGCCGGTACACCGATAAACTCATCTTT.

This clone came up a few times. The V gene is TRDV1, the J gene TRDJ1; 11 bases fit TRDD3. This CDR3 comprises 19 residues. Germline CDR1 is TSWWSYY and CDR2 is QGS. V shed 4 bases and J 4 bases; nucleotides not matched to a gene: 17. CDR3 bases: TGTGCTCTTGGGGGGCTTTTCCCTTCTGGGGGATACATGTTCGATAAACTCATCTTT. Translating it yields CALGGLFPSGGYMFDKLIF.

This clone was detected only a few times. The chain is built from TRDV1 and TRDJ1, with D perhaps assigned TRDD2 or TRDD3 (5 bases each). Germline CDR1 reads TSWWSYY; CDR2 reads QGS. This CDR3 comprises 23 residues. V was clipped by 3 bases and J by 0 bases, with 35 bases between them. This CDR3 reads CALGDPHFPALVPIREYTDKLIF. As DNA, the CDR3 is TGTGCTCTTGGGGATCCTCACTTCCCCGCCTTGGTCCCCATACGGGAGTACACCGATAAACTCATCTTT.

This sequence joins TRDV1 and TRDJ1, with TRDD3 matching 12 bases. The CDR3 has 24 residues. Germline CDR1 and CDR2: TSWWSYY and QGS. V was pared by 0 bases and J by 0 bases, with 23 bases of the junction left unmatched. For the CDR3, the DNA is TGTGCTCTTGGGGAACTACCCCCGTTTAGGAATCTCTGGGGGATACGGGAGTACACCGATAAACTCATCTTT. Encoded protein: CALGELPPFRNLWGIREYTDKLIF.

The gene calls are TRDV1 and TRDJ1; 7 nucleotides align to TRDD3. Per the germline V gene, CDR1 is TSWWSYY and CDR2 is QGS. J gave up 0 bases and V 0 bases, and 22 bases lay outside the gene matches. The length of the CDR3 is 22 residues. CDR3 in amino acids: CALGELYPLGVQGDSYTDKLIF. The DNA for the CDR3 is TGTGCTCTTGGGGAACTATATCCCCTAGGGGTTCAGGGGGATTCGTACACCGATAAACTCATCTTT.

The chain links TRDV1 to TRDJ1; 13 bases line up with TRDD3. Looked up from germline, CDR1 is TSWWSYY and CDR2 is QGS. J gave up 11 bases and V 2 bases, and 8 bases lay outside the gene matches. This CDR3 contains 15 residues. CDR3: CALGESYWGIRALIF. DNA of the CDR3: TGTGCTCTTGGGGAAAGTTACTGGGGGATACGGGCGCTCATCTTT.